This T cell receptor (beta chain) was captured in a study of blood T cell repertoires in COVID-19. Looking at the study overall: Sites across the United States, Italy and Spain contributed samples from acute and convalescent COVID-19.

Participant reports of clinical history set cohort assignment. The germline gives CDR1 KGHDR, CDR2 SFDVKD. The CDR3 consists of 13 residues. V was clipped by 7 bases and J by 5 bases, with 13 bases between them. Measured with immunoSEQ multiplex PCR; TCRdb has only the in-frame clones, and not every one. The table records about 220,000 clones, around four fifths of them present only once. The sample comprised PBMCs or T cells enriched from blood (not recorded which). The receptor was isolated from a woman between 45 and 60 years old who had been exposed to COVID-19. The genes are TRBV24-1 and TRBJ1-2; D remains unclear. The CDR3 sequence: CATRPADSYGYTF. CDR3 coding DNA: TGTGCCACCAGACCCGCGGATTCTTATGGCTACACCTTC.